The 25 T cell receptor beta chains reported below all come from one sample, sequenced in a study of OX40 agonist ivuxolimab in advanced cancers. Assay: immunoSEQ multiplex PCR; the TCRdb copy retains only in-frame clones and omits some. The sample carries 45,000 to 65,000 clones, 80% to 90% recorded once. The sample was CD4+ or CD8+ T cells sorted from blood, taken in a trial of the OX40 agonist ivuxolimab. The receptors originated from an adult with an advanced solid tumor such as melanoma, head and neck, liver or kidney cancer.

The chain joins TRBV11-2 to TRBJ2-5; the D gene is possibly TRBD2 (6 bases). Trimming removed 0 bases at V and 5 bases at J, with 13 bases between. The length of the CDR3 is 15 residues. Germline loops: CDR1 SGHAT, CDR2 FQNNGV. The CDR3 DNA sequence: TGTGCCAGCAGCTTAGATGGAGGGGAAGGGGAGACCCAGTACTTC. Translation gives CASSLDGGEGETQYF. The variable domain in full, with the rest retrieved from reference TRBV11-2 and TRBJ2-5, is EAGVAQSPRYKIIEKRQSVAFWCNPISGHATLYWYQQILGQGPKLLIQFQNNGVVDDSQLPKDRFSAERLKGVDSTLKIQPAKLEDSAVYLCASSLDGGEGETQYFGPGTRLLVL.

The V and J genes are TRBV7-6 and TRBJ2-1; 11 positions agree with TRBD2. V trimming: 5 bases; J trimming: 9 bases; junction bases outside the gene matches: 9. There are 15 residues in the CDR3. Germline assignment: CDR1 SGHVS and CDR2 FNYEAQ. The CDR3 sequence is CASSRTSGGFTEQFF. In DNA form, the CDR3 reads TGTGCCAGCAGCCGTACTAGCGGGGGATTTACTGAGCAGTTCTTC.

Turning to this clone: A read error may account for a junction end that differs from germline. The V and J genes are TRBV23-1 and TRBJ1-6; D unclear. TRBV23-1 is known as an ORF, though its function is uncertain. The CDR3 extends over 13 amino acids. The CDR3 DNA follows: TGCGCCACCTCCCTCACCCTCCCGGCCGATTGGGACTTT. As protein: CATSLTLPADWDF.

V gene TRBV5-4 combines with J gene TRBJ2-7; 11 nucleotides line up with TRBD2. The V segment lost 5 bases and the J segment 5 bases; nucleotides outside the gene matches: 12. Germline CDR1 is SGHNT and CDR2 is YYREEE (reference sequence). The CDR3 spans 16 residues. The CDR3 loop is CASRGDLAGGPNEQYF. CDR3 coding DNA: TGTGCCAGCAGAGGGGACTTAGCGGGGGGGCCTAACGAGCAGTACTTC.

This chain connects TRBV6-5 to TRBJ1-2, with no clear D. Trimming removed 6 bases from V and 8 bases from J, with 10 bases in between. Germline-derived CDR1 and CDR2 are MNHEY and SVGAGI. This CDR3 is 11 amino acids long. CDR3 region: CASRGLGGYTF. CDR3 coding DNA: TGTGCCAGCAGAGGCCTCGGGGGCTACACCTTC.

V usage is TRBV6-5 and J usage is TRBJ2-2; D possibly uses TRBD1 or TRBD2 (7 bases each). The CDR3 has 15 amino acids. V was clipped by 6 bases and J by 6 bases, with 17 bases between them. Germline V gene lookup returns CDR1 MNHEY and CDR2 SVGAGI. The CDR3 DNA reads as TGTGCCAGCAGCCCCCAGGGGGGGCGGTCCGGGGAGCTGTTTTTT. Amino acids: CASSPQGGRSGELFF.

The J gene is TRBJ2-5, the V gene TRBV20-1; unclear D gene. CDR1 is DFQATT and CDR2 is SNEGSKA in the germline V gene (reference sequence). The CDR3 extends over 11 amino acids. Trimming pared 3 bases from V and 3 bases from J, leaving 5 bases between. The CDR3 is CSASREETQYF. The CDR3 nucleotides are TGCAGTGCTAGTCGCGAAGAGACCCAGTACTTC.

This clone rates as medium-sized. The chain uses TRBV28 and TRBJ1-2; a weak D match, TRBD1 (5 bases). Germline CDR1 reads MDHEN; CDR2 reads SYDVKM. V was cut by 6 bases and J by 3 bases, with 11 bases left in between. CDR3 size: 13 residues. CDR3 in DNA: TGTGCCAGCAGCCAACAGGACTACTATGGCTACACCTTC. Protein sequence: CASSQQDYYGYTF.

V and J are TRBV27 and TRBJ2-3; 9 nucleotides line up with TRBD2. From germline, CDR1 is MNHEY and CDR2 SMNVEV (reference sequence). The CDR3 sequence is 12 residues long. V shed 2 bases and J 12 bases; nucleotides not matched to a gene: 3. The CDR3 spells CASSLGGGAQYF. The CDR3, as DNA: TGTGCCAGCAGTTTAGGCGGGGGGGCACAGTATTTT.

The chain has TRBV5-1 and TRBJ2-3, with TRBD1 matching over 10 bases. The CDR3 contains 16 residues. Germline loops: CDR1 SGHRS, CDR2 YFSETQ. V shed 1 base and J 1 base; nucleotides not matched to a gene: 3. The CDR3 coding sequence is TGCGCCAGCAGCTTGTCGGGGACAGGGGGCACAGATACGCAGTATTTT. Protein product: CASSLSGTGGTDTQYF.

In this sample, this clone turned up a few times. CDR3 nucleotides: TGTGCCAGCAGCCTGACAGGGTGGTCTCACGAGCAGTACTTC. Translating gives CASSLTGWSHEQYF. This chain joins TRBV6-1 and TRBJ2-7; TRBD1 matches at 7 bases. V gave up 6 bases and J gave up 5 bases; unmatched junction bases: 10. The CDR3 covers 14 residues. In germline, CDR1 is MNHNS, CDR2 SASEGT.

The chain links TRBV11-2 to TRBJ2-5, with TRBD1 matching over 8 bases. Germline CDR1 is SGHAT and CDR2 is FQNNGV. The trim removed 3 bases at V and 5 bases at J, leaving 5 bases unmatched. The length of the CDR3 is 14 residues. Here the CDR3 reads CASSLGRGRETQYF. The DNA for the CDR3 is TGTGCCAGCAGCTTGGGCAGGGGGCGGGAGACCCAGTACTTC.

The genes are TRBV21-1 and TRBJ1-5. TRBV21-1 is termed a pseudogene. This CDR3 is built from 16 residues. This CDR3 is CASSKAQPQGSQPQHF. The CDR3 DNA sequence: TGTGCCAGCAGCAAAGCCCAGCCCCAAGGTAGTCAGCCCCAGCATTTT.

This chain joins TRBV28 and TRBJ2-5; TRBD2 matches at 12 bases. The CDR3 covers 16 residues. J was trimmed by 0 bases and V by 7 bases; bases with no gene match: 6. Germline V CDR1 and CDR2: MDHEN, SYDVKM. CDR3 protein: CASTPSGGADQETQYF. CDR3 sequence (DNA): TGTGCCAGCACCCCTAGCGGGGGGGCCGACCAAGAGACCCAGTACTTC.

The sample holds one count of this clone. CDR3 loop: CASSESDIGTQYF. The CDR3 DNA follows: TGTGCCAGCAGTGAAAGTGACATAGGGACCCAGTACTTC. The V and J genes are TRBV6-1 and TRBJ2-5; D not resolved. The ends were cut back, 2 bases at V and 7 bases at J, with 11 bases in the middle. The CDR3 sequence is 13 residues long. Germline-derived CDR1 and CDR2 are MNHNS and SASEGT.

The rearrangement joins TRBV7-8 to TRBJ2-1; unclear D gene. The CDR3 loop spans 13 amino acids. Germline loops: CDR1 SGHVS, CDR2 FQNEAQ. V lost 0 bases and J 7 bases, leaving 7 bases between the germline ends. CDR3 bases: TGTGCCAGCAGCTTAGCCAGCGATAATGAGCAGTTCTTC. Amino acids: CASSLASDNEQFF.

This sequence joins TRBV19 and TRBJ1-4; 7 bases agree with TRBD1. J was trimmed by 3 bases and V by 6 bases; bases with no gene match: 10. The CDR3 loop spans 16 amino acids. Germline assignment: CDR1 LNHDA and CDR2 SQIVND (reference sequence). The CDR3 loop is CASRPTGPRPNEKLFF. The CDR3 coding sequence is TGTGCCAGTAGACCGACAGGGCCTCGACCTAATGAAAAACTGTTTTTT.

The chain carries TRBV11-2 and TRBJ2-7; 16 nucleotides match TRBD2. The CDR3 runs 15 residues. V lost 4 bases, J lost 12 bases, and 9 bases stayed unmatched. The germline CDR1 and CDR2 sequences are SGHAT and FQNNGV. CDR3 in DNA: TGTGCCAGCAGCTGGACCGGGACTAGCGGGGGGGCGATGTACTTC. It specifies CASSWTGTSGGAMYF.

This rearrangement joins TRBV19 to TRBJ1-4; a possible D gene is TRBD1 (5 bases). Looked up from germline, CDR1 is LNHDA and CDR2 is SQIVND (reference sequence). V lost 2 bases to trimming and J lost 4 bases, with 11 bases between them. The CDR3 length is 15 residues. In DNA, the CDR3 is TGTGCCAGTAGTATATCAGGGCCCGATAATGAAAAACTGTTTTTT. It yields the protein CASSISGPDNEKLFF.

This clone was observed once. This rearrangement joins TRBV28 to TRBJ2-5; no reliable D call. The CDR3 has 9 amino acids. Germline-derived CDR1 and CDR2 are MDHEN and SYDVKM. V lost 10 bases and J lost 11, with 11 bases in between. The CDR3: CATGPWQYF. The CDR3 nucleotides read TGTGCCACCGGGCCGTGGCAGTACTTC.

The rearrangement links TRBV19 to TRBJ1-3; D is ambiguous. Trimming left V 4 bases short and J 6 bases short, with 10 bases between. CDR1 is LNHDA and CDR2 is SQIVND in the germline V gene (reference sequence). The CDR3 runs to 13 residues. DNA of the CDR3: TGTGCCAGTAGTACCGATCGGGCAAACACCATATATTTT. It yields the protein CASSTDRANTIYF.

The chain has TRBV5-6 and TRBJ2-5; the match to TRBD2 covers 10 bases. Germline V CDR1 and CDR2: SGHDT, YYEEEE. This CDR3 has 14 amino acids. Losses at the gene ends were 9 bases for V and 0 bases for J; bases not matched to a gene: 5. The CDR3 loop reads CATGAGGNQETQYF. CDR3 bases: TGTGCCACTGGAGCGGGGGGGAACCAAGAGACCCAGTACTTC.

The chain is built from TRBV11-2 and TRBJ1-5, with D unclear. This CDR3 region has 14 residues. V lost 1 base, J lost 4 bases, and 8 bases lay in between. CDR1 and CDR2 from the germline V gene are SGHAT and FQNNGV. This chain's CDR3 is CASSLGRNNQPQHF. The CDR3 coding sequence is TGTGCCAGCAGCTTAGGCAGGAATAATCAGCCCCAGCATTTT.

The chain carries TRBV29-1 and TRBJ2-3; TRBD1 agrees at 8 bases. V dropped 8 bases and J dropped 1; count of bases not matched to a gene: 8. The CDR3 is made up of 14 amino acids. Germline assignment: CDR1 SQVTM and CDR2 ANQGSEA. The CDR3 here is CSSPGGQGTDTQYF. The CDR3 DNA is TGCAGCTCCCCCGGGGGACAGGGCACAGATACGCAGTATTTT.

This rearrangement joins TRBV14 to TRBJ2-7; D is undetermined. The V and J ends lost 0 bases and 3 bases respectively, with 6 bases between them. The CDR3 is 13 amino acids. Germline V gene data show CDR1 as SGHDN and CDR2 as FVKESK. The CDR3 bases are TGTGCCAGCAGCCAAGATAGTGTCTACGAGCAGTACTTC. It codes for CASSQDSVYEQYF.